What follows are 13 T cell receptor beta chains derived from one specimen sequenced in a study of regulatory T cells in long-lasting Graves disease. Time point indicated: persistent/refractory GD, antithyroid drugs over 5 years with positive TRAb. Researchers made the TCR library from RNA that was extracted from PBMCs. Both iRepertoire HTBI primers and Arm-PCR of CDR3 regions were used to build the TCR beta libraries. TCRdb used MiXCR to reprocess the multiplex PCR reads, holding one entry per CDR3 protein. Of 450,000 or so distinct CDR3 sequences listed, 20% to 25% are singletons. The sample here was peripheral blood mononuclear cells (PBMCs), taken when the disease was refractory, from a patient treated with antithyroid drugs. These receptors were obtained from a female donor with Graves disease.

Details on this clonotype: This sequence is one base from a far larger clone and is likely a read error. The chain has TRBV28 and TRBJ2-7; 8 bases agree with TRBD1. The germline V gene encodes CDR1 MDHEN and CDR2 SYDVKM. This CDR3 is 13 amino acids long. The CDR3 DNA reads TGTGCCAGCAGCTTCGGACAGGGCTACGAGCAGTGCTTC. It yields the protein CASSFGQGYEQCF.

This clonotype was seen many times. The CDR3 is CASSPGPTSPWQPQHF. CDR3 DNA sequence: TGTGCCAGCAGTCCGGGGCCTACCAGCCCATGGCAGCCCCAGCATTTT. The chain couples TRBV2 to TRBJ1-5; D perhaps matches TRBD1 (5 bases). The germline CDR1 and CDR2 sequences are SNHLY and FYNNEI. The CDR3 contains 16 residues. Deletions cut 5 bases from V and 7 bases from J, with 21 bases between.

This clonotype was observed many times. V gene TRBV12-3 or TRBV12-4 combines with J gene TRBJ2-4; D is possibly TRBD2 (5 bases). V lost 7 bases, J lost 0 bases, and 16 bases lay in between. This CDR3 is 16 amino acids long. Here the CDR3 reads CASIQNGEIAKNIQYF. DNA of the CDR3: TGTGCCAGCATCCAAAATGGGGAGATAGCCAAAAACATTCAGTACTTC.

The rearrangement uses TRBV6-5 and TRBJ1-3; D call uncertain. V lost 0 bases, J lost 6 bases, and 15 bases lay in between. The germline gives CDR1 MNHEY, CDR2 SVGAGI. This CDR3 comprises 16 residues. In DNA, the CDR3 is TGTGCCAGCAGTTACTCCGTGATGGGGAGGGAAAACACCATATATTTT. It translates to CASSYSVMGRENTIYF.

This clonotype was detected many times. This chain links TRBV7-2 with TRBJ2-5; D is ambiguous. V lost 8 bases, J lost 4 bases, and 8 bases lay in between. Germline values: CDR1 SGHTA, CDR2 FQGNSA. The CDR3 is 11 amino acids. CDR3 nucleotide sequence: TGTGCCAGCGGAGTGGGAGAGACCCAGTACTTC. This gives the protein CASGVGETQYF.

The sample holds many counts of this clonotype. The chain employs TRBV27 and TRBJ1-2, with no clear D. CDR1 and CDR2 from the germline V gene are MNHEY and SMNVEV (reference sequence). The V end lost 0 bases, the J end lost 4 bases, and 6 bases lay between the germline ends. CDR3 length: 13 amino acids. The CDR3 nucleotides are TGTGCCAGCAGTTTATCGAGGAGCTATGGCTACACCTTC. As protein: CASSLSRSYGYTF.

Notes on this clonotype: At one boundary the junction diverges from the germline segment, which might be a read error. The CDR3 coding sequence is TGTGCCAGCACAGGGGTCTACGAGCAGCACTTC. Residues: CASTGVYEQHF. The chain links TRBV14 to TRBJ2-7, with a possible D match to TRBD1 (6 bases). Germline V gene sequence: CDR1 SGHDN, CDR2 FVKESK. CDR3 size: 11 residues.

Ten or more counts support this clonotype. The V and J genes are TRBV28 and TRBJ1-4; no definite D call. The CDR3 extends over 13 amino acids. Germline values: CDR1 MDHEN, CDR2 SYDVKM. Trimming pared 5 bases from V and 10 bases from J, leaving 14 bases between. DNA of the CDR3: TGTGCCAGCAGTAACCGGGATCTAGGAAAACTGTTTTTT. It yields the protein CASSNRDLGKLFF.

A few counts support this clonotype. The chain is built from TRBV29-1 and TRBJ1-1; D is possibly TRBD1 (5 bases). The CDR3 has 14 residues. Germline-derived CDR1 and CDR2 are SQVTM and ANQGSEA. The germline V and J ends were trimmed by 3 bases and 1 base, with 12 bases remaining between them. The CDR3 bases are TGCAGCGTTGAGGTCGGGGGGGGGAACACTGAAGCTTTCTTT. Translated: CSVEVGGGNTEAFF.

There are many counts of this clonotype. V is TRBV28 and J is TRBJ2-2, with 9 bases fitting TRBD1. The CDR3 covers 15 residues. The trim removed 8 bases at V and 6 bases at J, leaving 10 bases unmatched. CDR1 and CDR2 (germline): MDHEN, SYDVKM. CDR3 residues: CASGGGDRDAGELFF. CDR3 sequence (DNA): TGTGCCAGCGGAGGGGGGGACAGGGACGCCGGGGAGCTGTTTTTT. Together with reference TRBV28 and TRBJ2-2, the CDR3 gives the full variable domain: DVKVTQSSRYLVKRTGEKVFLECVQDMDHENMFWYRQDPGLGLRLIYFSYDVKMKEKGDIPEGYSVSREKKERFSLILESASTNQTSMYLCASGGGDRDAGELFFGEGSRLTVL.

This rearrangement joins TRBV20-1 to TRBJ2-5; 11 nucleotides agree with TRBD2. The trim removed 5 bases at V and 0 bases at J, leaving 2 bases unmatched. The CDR3 totals 14 residues. Germline V gives CDR1 DFQATT, CDR2 SNEGSKA (reference sequence). This CDR3 is CSAGTSGYQETQYF. CDR3 coding DNA: TGCAGTGCTGGGACTAGCGGTTACCAAGAGACCCAGTACTTC.

The J gene is TRBJ2-5, the V gene TRBV9, with TRBD1 as a possible D gene (6 bases). Trimming removed 5 bases from V and 0 bases from J, with 17 bases in between. The germline V gene has CDR1 SGDLS and CDR2 YYNGEE. CDR3 length: 16 residues. The CDR3 nucleotides are TGTGCCAGCAGTGGTCGACAGGTGCTAAACCAAGAGACCCAGTACTTC. It codes for CASSGRQVLNQETQYF.

Turning to this clonotype: It may be a read error: a sequence one base away is much more abundant. The chain uses TRBV6-9 and TRBJ1-1; D is uncertain. CDR1 is MNHGY and CDR2 is SVAAGI in the germline V gene. Trimming cost V 3 bases and J 6 bases, with 8 bases left between them. CDR3 length: 12 residues. The CDR3 sequence is CASSYSGAEAFF. The CDR3 bases are TGTGCCAGCAGTTACAGCGGGGCTGAAGCTTTCTTT.